This is a list of T cell receptor beta chains from one sample in a study of blood T cell repertoires in COVID-19. Profiled with immunoSEQ multiplex PCR; TCRdb holds only in-frame clones, not every one. The sample carries a few hundred thousand clones, approximately 87% recorded once. Material for sequencing was peripheral blood. These receptors were taken from a woman aged 45-65 years with acute or convalescent COVID-19. Both conserved end residues are part of each CDR3. A D gene is named only where the DNA matches it firmly. Not every row has a clone size; where given, it reads once, few, many or a size class.

TRBV7-9	.	TRBJ2-5	TRBD2	CASSLTLAGEETQYF	TGTGCCAGCAGCCTCACACTAGCGGGGGAAGAGACCCAGTACTTC
TRBV27	.	TRBJ2-5	TRBD2	CASSSLAGPEGTQYF	TGTGCCAGCAGTTCACTAGCGGGCCCGGAGGGGACCCAGTACTTC
TRBV27	.	TRBJ1-2	TRBD1	CASSPWDRGWNGYTF	TGTGCCAGCAGTCCGTGGGACAGGGGATGGAATGGCTACACCTTC
TRBV6-1	once	TRBJ2-7	.	CASSEALRGTYEQYF	TGTGCCAGCAGTGAAGCGCTTAGGGGTACCTACGAGCAGTACTTC
TRBV6-5	.	TRBJ2-7	.	CASSYGPYGLLEQYF	TGTGCCAGCAGTTACGGGCCCTATGGGCTACTCGAGCAGTACTTC
TRBV11-3	.	TRBJ1-2	TRBD1	CASSPYRGDRGPVGYTF	TGTGCCAGCAGCCCGTATCGTGGGGACAGGGGGCCTGTTGGCTACACCTTC
TRBV10-3	few	TRBJ1-4	.	CAISEGVLANEKLFF	TGTGCCATCAGCGAAGGGGTATTGGCGAATGAAAAACTGTTTTTT
TRBV9	.	TRBJ2-1	TRBD2	CASSAEPGLAGGWNNEQFF	TGTGCCAGCAGCGCTGAACCGGGACTAGCGGGGGGGTGGAACAATGAGCAGTTCTTC
TRBV5-6	.	TRBJ2-4	TRBD1	CASSRRAGGVDIQYF	TGTGCCAGCAGCCGTCGGGCAGGGGGCGTGGACATTCAGTACTTC
TRBV5-1	.	TRBJ2-2	.	CASSLGDTLNTGELFF	TGCGCCAGCAGCTTGGGGGACACCCTTAACACCGGGGAGCTGTTTTTT
TRBV30	.	TRBJ1-6	.	CAWSGEGSSYNSPLHF	TGTGCCTGGAGTGGGGAGGGGAGCTCCTATAATTCACCCCTCCACTTT
TRBV4-3	.	TRBJ2-3	.	CASSRTETSTDTQYF	TGCGCCAGCAGCCGGACAGAGACTAGCACAGATACGCAGTATTTT
TRBV6-6	once	TRBJ2-3	TRBD1	CASSEGQGVYTQYF	TGTGCCAGCAGTGAGGGGCAGGGGGTGTATACGCAGTATTTT
TRBV18	.	TRBJ2-7	.	CASSPRAGYEQYF	TGTGCCAGCTCACCACGGGCGGGGTATGAGCAGTACTTC
TRBV6-5	.	TRBJ2-1	TRBD2	CASSRLAGTYNEQFF	TGTGCCAGCAGTCGACTAGCGGGGACCTACAATGAGCAGTTCTTC
TRBV5-5	.	TRBJ2-3	.	CASSRDQGTDTQYF	TGTGCCAGCAGCAGGGATCAGGGGACAGATACGCAGTATTTT
TRBV27	.	TRBJ2-1	TRBD2	CASSFWTSGSNEQFF	TGTGCCAGCAGTTTTTGGACTAGCGGGAGTAATGAGCAGTTCTTC
TRBV4-2	.	TRBJ2-7	.	CASSQAGGRDEQYF	TGTGCCAGCAGCCAAGCAGGGGGGCGCGACGAGCAGTACTTC
TRBV4-3	.	TRBJ2-1	.	CASSQRGYEQFF	TGCGCCAGCAGCCAGCGGGGCTATGAGCAGTTCTTC
TRBV29-1	.	TRBJ1-2	TRBD1	CSVGRDRVNGYTF	TGCAGCGTTGGCCGGGACAGGGTTAATGGCTACACCTTC
TRBV30	.	TRBJ1-5	.	CAWQGSGQPQHF	TGTGCCTGGCAGGGGTCGGGCCAGCCCCAGCATTTT
TRBV5-1	.	TRBJ2-2	TRBD2	CASSLSGGLPGELFF	TGCGCCAGCAGCTTAAGCGGGGGGCTCCCCGGGGAGCTGTTTTTT
TRBV3-1/TRBV3-2	.	TRBJ1-1	.	CASSQKGTNTEAFF	TGTGCCAGCAGCCAAAAGGGGACAAACACTGAAGCTTTCTTT
TRBV30	.	TRBJ2-3	TRBD2	CAWGVETSKNTQYF	TGTGCCTGGGGGGTGGAGACTAGCAAAAATACGCAGTATTTT